This T cell receptor (beta chain) was profiled in a study of cytomegalovirus exposure and HLA in healthy donors. The CDR3 runs to 12 residues. In germline, CDR1 is MNHEY, CDR2 SVGAGI. With 60 Vbeta and 13 Jbeta primers, the PCR was carried out. The data were produced by immunoSEQ multiplex PCR, yet TCRdb's version contains in-frame clones alone and is incomplete. The sample shows around 120,000 clones, 80% of them seen only once. As concerns this clone: No antigen is known for it.

Overall study results and limits: The study flagged some 170 TCR beta chains as cytomegalovirus-associated. Later genetic work tied a missense DCLRE1C variant to beta-chain V and J trimming.

Donors showed nominal health when sampled, although they likely had unrecorded immune exposures. The rearrangement uses TRBV6-5 and TRBJ2-5; 9 bases align to TRBD1. With the DNA end fitting TRBJ2-7 better, the J assignment may be wrong. Material for sequencing was PBMCs. This TCR was recovered from a female donor in good health and CMV-seropositive. CDR3 sequence reads: CASRRQGGEQYF. CDR3 nucleotide sequence: TGTGCCAGCAGACGACAGGGGGGCGAGCAGTACTTC.